These 20 T cell receptor beta chains share one sample of origin, sequenced in a study of T cells after yellow fever vaccination. Each CDR3 protein gets one entry after TCRdb re-called the 5' RACE reads with MiXCR. The sample shows nearly 70,000 distinct CDR3 sequences, approximately 7% of them seen only once. The sample here was CD8+ T cells sorted from PBMCs, taken 45 days after the first yellow fever vaccination. These receptor sequences come from a man aged 18 to 29 who received the YFV17D yellow fever vaccine.

The table lists this clonotype with a few counts. The chain employs TRBV10-3 and TRBJ2-6; D is possibly TRBD2 (6 bases). This CDR3 is 16 amino acids long. V lost 4 bases and J 2 bases, leaving 12 bases between the germline ends. Germline values: CDR1 ENHRY, CDR2 SYGVKD. As DNA, the CDR3 is TGTGCCATCAGTGGAACAGGAGGGGCTGGGGCCAACGTCCTGACTTTC. Its translation: CAISGTGGAGANVLTF.

This clonotype has a count of ten or more. The rearrangement joins TRBV11-2 to TRBJ2-7, with 9 bases that match TRBD1. The germline gives CDR1 SGHAT, CDR2 FQNNGV. The CDR3 length is 20 residues. Losses at the gene ends were 4 bases for V and 1 base for J; bases not matched to a gene: 20. This CDR3 reads CASSSGSGTGRGRGSYEQYF. In DNA form, the CDR3 reads TGTGCCAGCAGCTCCGGGAGCGGGACAGGGAGGGGAAGGGGTTCCTACGAGCAGTACTTC.

The rearrangement links TRBV2 to TRBJ1-5; D gene ambiguous. From germline, CDR1 is SNHLY and CDR2 FYNNEI. The V gene lost 2 bases and the J gene lost 7 bases, with 12 bases spanning the gap. There are 14 residues in the CDR3. As DNA, the CDR3 is TGTGCCAGCAGTGAACTTGAAGGCTACCAGCCCCAGCATTTT. Translation gives CASSELEGYQPQHF.

Ten or more counts support this clonotype. The V and J genes are TRBV3-1 and TRBJ2-2; 8 bases fit TRBD2. Germline V lookup: CDR1 LGHDT, CDR2 YNNKEL (reference sequence). The CDR3 has 15 residues. Trimming removed 5 bases from V and 4 bases from J; junction bases left unmatched: 6. The CDR3 reads CASSSRGGRTGELFF. The CDR3 coding sequence is TGTGCCAGCAGCTCCCGCGGGGGGCGCACCGGGGAGCTGTTTTTT.

At least ten counts were recorded for this clonotype. This rearrangement joins TRBV11-2 to TRBJ1-1, with D perhaps matching TRBD1 (5 bases). The CDR3 consists of 14 residues. Germline V gives CDR1 SGHAT, CDR2 FQNNGV. V was pared by 2 bases and J by 6 bases, with 13 bases between. For the CDR3, the DNA is TGTGCCAGCAGCTTACCAGGGACCTACTCTGAAGCTTTCTTT. Protein: CASSLPGTYSEAFF.

Ten or more counts support this clonotype. The chain uses TRBV20-1 and TRBJ2-7; a possible D gene is TRBD2 (5 bases). The V gene's germline CDR1 is DFQATT and CDR2 SNEGSKA (reference sequence). The CDR3 is 15 amino acids. V lost 3 bases and J lost 3, with 18 bases in between. The CDR3: CSASARTSPIYEQYV. In nucleotides, the CDR3 is TGCAGTGCTAGTGCCCGGACTTCCCCAATCTACGAGCAGTACGTC.

This clonotype was observed many times. The chain joins TRBV4-3 to TRBJ2-1; D is unresolved. With 1 base removed from V and 4 bases from J, the gap between germline ends came to 11 bases. Germline V CDR1 and CDR2: LGHNA, YSLEER. CDR3 size: 15 residues. For the CDR3, the DNA is TGCGCCAGCAGCCAAGGGCAGGACCTTTACAATGAGCAGTTCTTC. Translation: CASSQGQDLYNEQFF.

Many counts were recorded for this clonotype. This chain uses TRBV4-1 with TRBJ1-2; D is unresolved. CDR1 is MGHRA, CDR2 YSYEKL, per germline. This CDR3 is 14 amino acids long. The ends were cut back, 1 base at V and 3 bases at J, with 9 bases in the middle. For the CDR3, the DNA is TGCGCCAGCAGCCAAGCCCGGGGTGACTATGGCTACACCTTC. As protein: CASSQARGDYGYTF.

This chain's CDR3 is CASRHEPGTNTGELFF. DNA of the CDR3: TGTGCCAGCAGACATGAACCGGGGACGAACACCGGGGAGCTGTTTTTT. The V call is TRBV7-6, the J call TRBJ2-2; D might be TRBD2 (5 bases). CDR1 is SGHVS and CDR2 is FNYEAQ in the germline V gene. Trimming stripped 6 bases from V and 0 bases from J, with 14 bases between. This CDR3 contains 16 residues.

This clonotype showed up many times. V and J are TRBV7-3 and TRBJ2-1, with TRBD1 matching 9 bases. J gave up 4 bases and V 5 bases, and 6 bases lay outside the gene matches. This CDR3 has 15 residues. From germline, CDR1 is SGHTA and CDR2 FQGTGA. Here the CDR3 reads CASSQGQGWYNEQFF. In DNA, the CDR3 is TGTGCCAGCAGCCAGGGACAGGGCTGGTACAATGAGCAGTTCTTC. Complete variable domain (other parts from reference TRBV7-3 and TRBJ2-1): GAGVSQTPSNKVTEKGKYVELRCDPISGHTALYWYRQSLGQGPEFLIYFQGTGAADDSGLPNDRFFAVRPEGSVSTLKIQRTERGDSAVYLCASSQGQGWYNEQFFGPGTRLTVL.

This clonotype was picked up many times. V and J are TRBV20-1 and TRBJ2-3; possibly TRBD2 for D (6 bases). The CDR3 length is 14 residues. CDR1 is DFQATT, CDR2 SNEGSKA, per germline (reference sequence). V was cut by 4 bases and J by 4 bases, with 15 bases left in between. The CDR3 region has the DNA TGCAGTGCTATGGGACCGAGGGAGGCAGATACGCAGTATTTT. It specifies CSAMGPREADTQYF.

Ten or more counts support this clonotype. The chain employs TRBV19 and TRBJ2-1, with TRBD2 matching 9 bases. V was pared by 3 bases and J by 7 bases, with 4 bases of the junction left unmatched. This CDR3 is 14 amino acids long. Germline V gene sequence: CDR1 LNHDA, CDR2 SQIVND (reference sequence). The CDR3 DNA sequence: TGTGCCAGTAGTATCCTAGCGGGGTGGAATGAGCAGTTCTTC. Encoded protein: CASSILAGWNEQFF.

This clonotype showed up many times. The rearrangement links TRBV5-1 to TRBJ2-1; 7 bases align to TRBD1. V was clipped by 1 base and J by 6 bases; unmatched bases: 1. The CDR3 runs 13 residues. Per germline, CDR1 SGHRS and CDR2 YFSETQ. CDR3 sequence (DNA): TGCGCCAGCAGCTTGCCAGGGGGCAATGAGCAGTTCTTC. It specifies CASSLPGGNEQFF.

In its sample, this clonotype was seen many times. The V gene is TRBV5-1, the J gene TRBJ2-5; D gene unclear. V lost 1 base to trimming and J lost 5 bases, with 6 bases between them. CDR3 size: 12 residues. Germline values: CDR1 SGHRS, CDR2 YFSETQ. The CDR3 loop is CASSLTVETQYF. The CDR3, as DNA: TGCGCCAGCAGCTTGACCGTGGAGACCCAGTACTTC. Using reference TRBV5-1 and TRBJ2-5 for the parts outside the CDR3, the full variable domain is KAGVTQTPRYLIKTRGQQVTLSCSPISGHRSVSWYQQTPGQGLQFLFEYFSETQRNKGNFPGRFSGRQFSNSRSEMNVSTLELGDSALYLCASSLTVETQYFGPGTRLLVL.

This rearrangement joins TRBV5-1 to TRBJ2-1; TRBD1 aligns across 7 bases. The CDR3 is 17 residues long. The V gene's germline CDR1 is SGHRS and CDR2 YFSETQ. The junction had 6 bases not matched to a gene; V was cut back by 0 bases and J by 0 bases. The CDR3 nucleotides are TGCGCCAGCAGCTTGGCTGAGACAGGGATCTCCTACAATGAGCAGTTCTTC. Its protein is CASSLAETGISYNEQFF.

Concerning this clonotype itself: At one end, the junction sequence differs from germline, possibly due to a read error. This chain links TRBV7-8 with TRBJ1-5; D remains unclear. The CDR3 spans 16 residues. The germline CDR1 and CDR2 sequences are SGHVS and FQNEAQ. CDR3 residues: CASSLGFGDGNHPQHF. The CDR3 nucleotides read TGTGCCAGCAGCTTAGGGTTTGGGGATGGCAATCATCCCCAGCATTTT.

In its sample, this clonotype was seen many times. V gene TRBV24-1 combines with J gene TRBJ2-2; no clear D. The germline CDR1 and CDR2 sequences are KGHDR and SFDVKD. The ends were cut back, 5 bases at V and 5 bases at J, with 5 bases in the middle. The CDR3 runs to 12 residues. The CDR3 nucleotides are TGTGCCACCAGTGTGATGACCGGGGAGCTGTTTTTT. Amino acids: CATSVMTGELFF.

This clonotype was seen more than once but under ten times. The chain combines TRBV7-2 with TRBJ2-5; 16 nucleotides match TRBD2. Germline V gene lookup returns CDR1 SGHTA and CDR2 FQGNSA. Trimming removed 3 bases from V and 4 bases from J; junction bases left unmatched: 2. The CDR3 contains 16 residues. The CDR3 coding sequence is TGTGCCAGCAGCTTCGGGACTAGCGGGGGGGGAGAGACCCAGTACTTC. Amino acid sequence: CASSFGTSGGGETQYF.

This clonotype was counted between two and nine times. This chain connects TRBV10-2 to TRBJ1-1; maybe TRBD1 (5 bases). CDR3 length: 15 amino acids. Germline-derived CDR1 and CDR2 are WSHSY and SAAADI. V lost 3 bases and J 4 bases, leaving 15 bases between the germline ends. The CDR3 here is CASSEPVGDSTEAFF. Here the CDR3 DNA reads TGCGCCAGCAGTGAACCCGTGGGGGATAGCACTGAAGCTTTCTTT.

This clonotype was recorded many times. This chain links TRBV6-6 with TRBJ2-2; D is ambiguous. V gave up 4 bases and J gave up 0 bases, with 3 bases separating them. The CDR3 contains 13 residues. Per the germline V gene, CDR1 is MNHNY and CDR2 is SVGAGI (reference sequence). The CDR3 nucleotides are TGTGCCAGCAGTTCCGCGAACACCGGGGAGCTGTTTTTT. It yields the protein CASSSANTGELFF.